The present TCR beta chain was sequenced within a study of shared clonotypes between healthy human individuals. Whole-study results and caveats: Only blood was sampled; tissue repertoires likely differ.

Positively selected for CCR7, the CD45RO-negative cells used as naive CD8 cells excluded terminally differentiated effector memory CD45RA+ cells. CDR1 is SSHAT, CDR2 FNYEAQ, per germline (reference sequence). This CDR3 spans 16 amino acids. TCRdb's table, derived via immunoSEQ multiplex PCR, lists solely in-frame clones and lacks some. The data hold approximately 720,000 clones, with around 92% observed a single time. Concerning this clone: The target antigen is unknown. The junction and the germline gene differ at one end; a read error may be behind it.

The specimen was naive CD8+ T cells sorted from blood. The receptor was derived from a young man in good health. This rearrangement joins TRBV7-7 to TRBJ2-2; 11 bases map to TRBD1. CDR3 DNA sequence: TGTGCTAGCAGCTTAGAGGGGACAGGGGGCACCGGGGAGCTGTTTTTT. The encoded protein is CASSLEGTGGTGELFF.